Described below is a single T cell receptor beta chain sequence and its context. This clone was recorded once. This clone's antigen is unknown. It has no much larger one-base neighbor in the sample; base qualities were not kept. This entry belongs to a study of Tregs in tolerant kidney transplant recipients (dated by TCRdb to the late 2010s). Describing the broader study: Before combined kidney and bone marrow transplantation, this study identified donor-specific regulatory T cells using TCRbeta sequencing and then followed those same cells after transplant. In 3 healthy controls, several methods of expanding Tregs specific for an allogeneic donor were compared by TCRbeta repertoire sequencing.

Genomic DNA was extracted from sorted cells with the QIAGEN DNeasy Blood and Tissue Kit for TCRbeta CDR3 sequencing. Through immunoSEQ, high-throughput TCRbeta CDR3 sequencing was done commercially, including PCR amplification with internal controls and bias correction. The source study handled its data this way. Unique productive TCRbeta sequences were defined by CDR3 nucleotide sequence where primers matched, and otherwise by CDR3 amino acid sequence together with Vbeta and Jbeta genes. To correct sorting error, sequences shared between sorted populations at a frequency ratio of 2:1 or less were removed; the rest were assigned to the higher population. A sequence was defined as donor-reactive if the sequence was expanded at least 5-fold in CFSE-low cells compared with unstimulated cells and had a frequency of at least 0.01% in CFSE-low cells. Jensen-Shannon divergence, calculated on the top 100 TCRbeta sequences ranked by frequency, was used to quantify repertoire divergence. For samples with multiple sequencing runs, sorting error was corrected separately for each run before the runs were pooled. The immuneACCESS repertoire file appears here via TCRdb, limited to in-frame rearrangements. These files lack a portion of the clones; in checked studies, under half of the deficit traces to unresolved V genes, and the cause of the others is not known. V and J calls and clone size come straight from that table; D and trimming were deduced from the DNA. This sample has about 240,000 clones in its table, and about 80% of those were observed once. The ten top clones hold about 0.68% of the sample.

Unstimulated Tregs (CD4+CD25+CD127-), CD4+ non-Tregs (CD4+CD25-), CD4 and CD8 cells were FACS-sorted from thawed PBMCs. Blood from healthy controls was obtained either as purchased buffy coats or from healthy volunteers. Healthy control blood was processed by Ficoll density gradient to PBMCs and cryopreserved; patient PBMCs were collected before and after transplant. From a lookup of the germline V gene, CDR1 and CDR2 are SGHRS and YFSETQ. The V end loses 3 bases and the J end loses 1 base, and a stretch of 6 bases separates them. The CDR3 numbers 13 residues from cysteine through phenylalanine. The CDR3 DNA has 39 bases and is translated from base 1. Beyond this particular receptor, the publication reports: Expanding Tregs with activated donor B cells appeared to identify the most biologically relevant and donor-specific TCRbeta repertoire. Biological reproducibility was not directly assessed, although technical replication error appeared to be minimal. Because the study included only a small number of patients, the results must be confirmed in larger populations and under other immunosuppression protocols.

The sample consisted of CD4+ T cells from blood. Recombination connected TRBV5-1 to TRBJ2-3, with the identity of the D gene unclear. The TCR sequence derives from a human donor in good health. The CDR3 protein: CASSYLGTDTQYF. The sequenced DNA: TGCGCCAGCAGCTACCTTGGCACAGATACGCAGTATTTT.